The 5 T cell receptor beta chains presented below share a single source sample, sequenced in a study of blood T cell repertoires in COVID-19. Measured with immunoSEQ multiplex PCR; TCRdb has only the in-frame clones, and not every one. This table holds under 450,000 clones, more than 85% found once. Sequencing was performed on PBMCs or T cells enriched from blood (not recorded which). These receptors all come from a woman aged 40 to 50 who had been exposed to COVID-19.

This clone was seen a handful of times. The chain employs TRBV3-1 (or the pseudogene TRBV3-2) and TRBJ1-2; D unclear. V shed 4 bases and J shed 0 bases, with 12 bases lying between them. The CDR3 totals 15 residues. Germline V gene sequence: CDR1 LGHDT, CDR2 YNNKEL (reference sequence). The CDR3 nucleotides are TGTGCCAGCAGCCTGAGGGCCCAAGCTAACTATGGCTACACCTTC. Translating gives CASSLRAQANYGYTF.

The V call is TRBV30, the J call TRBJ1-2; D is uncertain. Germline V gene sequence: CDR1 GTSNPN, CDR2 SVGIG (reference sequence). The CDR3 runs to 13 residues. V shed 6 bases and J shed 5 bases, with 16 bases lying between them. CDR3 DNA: TGTGCCTGCTCCTCCCTCCGGTCGTATGGCTACACCTTC. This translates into CACSSLRSYGYTF.

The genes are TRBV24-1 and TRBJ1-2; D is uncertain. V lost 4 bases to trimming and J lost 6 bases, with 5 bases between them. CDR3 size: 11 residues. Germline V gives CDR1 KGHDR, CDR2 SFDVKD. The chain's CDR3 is CATSDYNGYTF. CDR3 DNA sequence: TGTGCCACCAGTGACTATAATGGCTACACCTTC.

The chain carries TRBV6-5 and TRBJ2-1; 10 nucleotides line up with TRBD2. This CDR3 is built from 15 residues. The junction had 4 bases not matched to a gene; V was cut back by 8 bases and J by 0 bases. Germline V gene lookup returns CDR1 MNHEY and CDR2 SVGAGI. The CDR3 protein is CASYSGGSSYNEQFF. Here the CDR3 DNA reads TGTGCCAGCTATAGCGGGGGGAGCTCCTACAATGAGCAGTTCTTC.

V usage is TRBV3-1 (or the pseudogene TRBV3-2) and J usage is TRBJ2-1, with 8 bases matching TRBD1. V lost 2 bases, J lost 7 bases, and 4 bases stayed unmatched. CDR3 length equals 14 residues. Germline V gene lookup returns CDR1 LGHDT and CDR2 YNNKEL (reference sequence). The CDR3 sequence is CASSQSDRGNEQFF. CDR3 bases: TGTGCCAGCAGCCAATCCGACAGGGGAAATGAGCAGTTCTTC.